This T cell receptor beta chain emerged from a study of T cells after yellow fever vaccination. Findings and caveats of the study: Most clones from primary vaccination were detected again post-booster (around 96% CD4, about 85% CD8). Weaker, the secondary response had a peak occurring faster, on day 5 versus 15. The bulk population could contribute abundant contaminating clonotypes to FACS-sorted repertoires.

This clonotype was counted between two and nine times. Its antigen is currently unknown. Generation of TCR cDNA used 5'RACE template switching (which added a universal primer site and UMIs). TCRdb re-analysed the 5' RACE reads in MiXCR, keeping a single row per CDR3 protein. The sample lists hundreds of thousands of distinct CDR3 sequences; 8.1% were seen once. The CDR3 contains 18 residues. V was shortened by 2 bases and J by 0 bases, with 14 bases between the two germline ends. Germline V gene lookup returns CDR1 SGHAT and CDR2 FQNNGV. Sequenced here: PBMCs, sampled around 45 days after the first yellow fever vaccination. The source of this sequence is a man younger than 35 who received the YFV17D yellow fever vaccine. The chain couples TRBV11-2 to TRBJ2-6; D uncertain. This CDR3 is CASSLTSARFSGANVLTF. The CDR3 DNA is TGTGCCAGCAGCTTAACATCTGCTCGCTTCTCTGGGGCCAACGTCCTGACTTTC. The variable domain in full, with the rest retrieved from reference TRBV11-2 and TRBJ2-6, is EAGVAQSPRYKIIEKRQSVAFWCNPISGHATLYWYQQILGQGPKLLIQFQNNGVVDDSQLPKDRFSAERLKGVDSTLKIQPAKLEDSAVYLCASSLTSARFSGANVLTFGAGSRLTVL.